These 19 T cell receptor beta chains originate from one sample sequenced in a study of T cell changes during pregnancy in multiple sclerosis. The table came from immunoSEQ multiplex PCR; TCRdb's copy has only in-frame clones and leaves some out. The table lists roughly 110,000 clones, around nine tenths of them singletons. The source was peripheral blood, collected in the third trimester of pregnancy. The receptor source for this set is a female donor with multiple sclerosis, enrolled in a pregnancy study.

This clone appeared a few times. V usage is TRBV30 and J usage is TRBJ1-1; a possible D gene is TRBD1 (6 bases). CDR3 length: 15 amino acids. The V end was cut by 2 bases, the J end by 2 bases, with 15 bases between. Germline CDR1 and CDR2: GTSNPN and SVGIG (reference sequence). CDR3 DNA: TGTGCCTGGAGTTCGGGAATAGGGGGAAACACTGAAGCTTTCTTT. Translated, it gives CAWSSGIGGNTEAFF.

The chain combines TRBV5-4 with TRBJ1-2; 8 bases map to TRBD1. This CDR3 spans 14 amino acids. The J segment lost 1 base and the V segment lost 4 bases, leaving 3 bases of the junction unmatched. Germline-derived CDR1 and CDR2 are SGHNT and YYREEE (reference sequence). The CDR3 sequence: CASSMGQVNYGYTF. The CDR3 coding sequence is TGTGCCAGCAGCATGGGACAGGTTAACTATGGCTACACCTTC.

This chain connects TRBV7-9 to TRBJ2-7, with 9 bases that match TRBD1. This CDR3 is 16 amino acids long. Germline loops: CDR1 SEHNR, CDR2 FQNEAQ (reference sequence). V shed 5 bases, J shed 1 base, and the junction held 9 bases outside the gene matches. The CDR3 coding sequence is TGTGCCAGCAGCCGACGGGACAGGGACAGGTCCTACGAGCAGTACTTC. Translated, it gives CASSRRDRDRSYEQYF.

This clone appeared a single time. V is TRBV6-1 and J is TRBJ2-5; 8 nucleotides align to TRBD1. Trimming at V came to 8 bases and at J to 5 bases, leaving 10 bases not matched to a gene. The CDR3 loop spans 14 amino acids. CDR1 is MNHNS and CDR2 is SASEGT in the germline V gene. CDR3 loop: CASLPAGGLETQYF. The CDR3 DNA is TGTGCCAGCCTCCCGGCAGGGGGCCTTGAGACCCAGTACTTC.

The chain links TRBV27 to TRBJ2-6; weak D call: TRBD2 (6 bases). With 4 bases removed from V and 1 base from J, the gap between germline ends came to 14 bases. CDR1 is MNHEY, CDR2 SMNVEV, per germline (reference sequence). CDR3 length: 17 amino acids. The CDR3 spells CASSYRLVASGANVLTF. CDR3 nucleotides: TGTGCCAGCAGTTATAGACTAGTAGCATCTGGGGCCAACGTCCTGACTTTC.

This clone has only a few counts. The gene calls are TRBV2 and TRBJ1-1, with a weak D call TRBD1 (5 bases). Trimming stripped 4 bases from V and 3 bases from J, with 6 bases between. CDR3 length equals 12 residues. Germline CDR1 reads SNHLY; CDR2 reads FYNNEI. CDR3 sequence (DNA): TGTGCCAGCAGTGGGGGGGACACTGAAGCTTTCTTT. It codes for CASSGGDTEAFF.

The rearrangement uses TRBV4-2 and TRBJ1-2; no firm D call. The germline V and J ends were trimmed by 0 bases and 2 bases, with 10 bases remaining between them. The CDR3 totals 15 residues. Germline CDR1 and CDR2: LGHNA and YNFKEQ. The CDR3 DNA follows: TGTGCCAGCAGCCAAGATCGGGGTTTAAACTATGGCTACACCTTC. Translated: CASSQDRGLNYGYTF.

V is TRBV27 and J is TRBJ2-7; 14 nucleotides line up with TRBD2. Germline trimming cut 5 bases from V and 2 bases from J; bases unmatched to any gene: 5. The length of the CDR3 is 16 residues. CDR1 and CDR2 (germline): MNHEY, SMNVEV (reference sequence). CDR3 sequence: CASSLRLAGGTYEQYF. CDR3 sequence (DNA): TGTGCCAGCAGTCTCCGACTAGCGGGAGGGACCTACGAGCAGTACTTC.

This chain uses TRBV7-9 with TRBJ2-3, with D possibly TRBD2 on 7 matching bases. V lost 5 bases and J lost 3, with 15 bases in between. The CDR3 runs 15 residues. The germline gives CDR1 SEHNR, CDR2 FQNEAQ (reference sequence). The CDR3 DNA follows: TGTGCCAGCAGCCTGGGGGGGCCTAGGACAGATACGCAGTATTTT. Its protein is CASSLGGPRTDTQYF.

V usage is TRBV30 and J usage is TRBJ2-2, with D possibly matching TRBD2 (6 bases). Germline CDR1 is GTSNPN and CDR2 is SVGIG (reference sequence). The CDR3 sequence is 12 residues long. V was shortened by 5 bases and J by 4 bases, with 8 bases between the two germline ends. CDR3 bases: TGTGCCTGGCCACTAGCCACCGGGGAGCTGTTTTTT. The encoded protein is CAWPLATGELFF.

V usage is TRBV27 and J usage is TRBJ2-1; 9 bases fit TRBD2. The CDR3 contains 17 residues. Germline CDR1 reads MNHEY; CDR2 reads SMNVEV (reference sequence). V was pared by 4 bases and J by 6 bases, with 13 bases of the junction left unmatched. CDR3 protein: CASSWAGGGVTRNEQFF. The CDR3 DNA sequence: TGTGCCAGCAGTTGGGCGGGGGGGGGAGTGACGCGCAATGAGCAGTTCTTC.

This clone was detected once. Mismatch with germline at one junction end may stem from a read error. The rearrangement joins TRBV5-4 to TRBJ2-1; maybe TRBD1 (5 bases). Germline values: CDR1 SGHNT, CDR2 YYREEE (reference sequence). The CDR3 contains 13 residues. This chain's CDR3 is CASSSLAGQKRVF. CDR3 nucleotide sequence: TGTGCCAGCAGCTCCTTGGCAGGGCAGAAACGGGTCTTC.

The chain uses TRBV30 and TRBJ1-1; 8 bases align to TRBD1. The V and J ends lost 2 bases and 3 bases, in that order; junction bases with no gene match: 2. The CDR3 length is 13 residues. Germline CDR1 is GTSNPN and CDR2 is SVGIG (reference sequence). Here the CDR3 DNA reads TGTGCCTGGAGTCAGGACAGGGACACTGAAGCTTTCTTT. Protein: CAWSQDRDTEAFF. Looking up the rest from reference TRBV30 and TRBJ1-1 gives the full variable domain: SQTIHQWPATLVQPVGSPLSLECTVEGTSNPNLYWYRQAAGRGLQLLFYSVGIGQISSEVPQNLSASRPQDRQFILSSKKLLLSDSGFYLCAWSQDRDTEAFFGQGTRLTVV.

The J gene is TRBJ1-4, the V gene TRBV19, with 7 bases fitting TRBD1. The CDR3 spans 16 residues. J was trimmed by 8 bases and V by 2 bases; bases with no gene match: 11. The germline V gene encodes CDR1 LNHDA and CDR2 SQIVND (reference sequence). The DNA of the CDR3 is TGTGCCAGTAGTATACTCGGGACAGCCATAGGGGAAAAACTGTTTTTT. Its translation: CASSILGTAIGEKLFF.

This clone was picked up one time. The rearrangement uses TRBV27 and TRBJ2-7; no firm D call. There are 14 residues in the CDR3. Germline loops: CDR1 MNHEY, CDR2 SMNVEV (reference sequence). V lost 6 bases and J lost 4, with 16 bases in between. Here the CDR3 DNA reads TGTGCCAGCAGCCCAGAGGATCGGGTGTACGAGCAGTACTTC. Residues: CASSPEDRVYEQYF.

V gene TRBV7-2 combines with J gene TRBJ2-3; TRBD2 is a possible D gene (6 bases). The V and J ends lost 5 bases and 0 bases respectively, with 12 bases between them. CDR3 length: 15 residues. Germline CDR1 and CDR2: SGHTA and FQGNSA. This chain's CDR3 is CASSDQSGSTDTQYF. CDR3 bases: TGTGCCAGCAGCGACCAGAGCGGGAGCACAGATACGCAGTATTTT.

V usage is TRBV29-1 and J usage is TRBJ1-2, with TRBD1 matching over 11 bases. The CDR3 runs to 12 residues. The V gene's germline CDR1 is SQVTM and CDR2 ANQGSEA. The V segment lost 5 bases and the J segment 8 bases; nucleotides outside the gene matches: 4. The CDR3 protein is CSVYGTGGGYTF. CDR3 sequence (DNA): TGCAGCGTTTACGGGACAGGGGGAGGCTACACCTTC. Combining the CDR3 with reference TRBV29-1 and TRBJ1-2 gives the whole variable domain SAVISQKPSRDICQRGTSLTIQCQVDSQVTMMFWYRQQPGQSLTLIATANQGSEATYESGFVIDKFPISRPNLTFSTLTVSNMSPEDSSIYLCSVYGTGGGYTFGSGTRLTVV.

The rearrangement joins TRBV19 to TRBJ1-6; 8 bases match TRBD1. The germline V gene has CDR1 LNHDA and CDR2 SQIVND (reference sequence). The J segment lost 11 bases and the V segment lost 5 bases, leaving 8 bases of the junction unmatched. The CDR3 is 14 amino acids. For the CDR3, the DNA is TGTGCCAGTAGTTCCGGACAGGGCGGAACACCCCTCCACTTT. It is translated as CASSSGQGGTPLHF. The variable domain in full, with the rest retrieved from reference TRBV19 and TRBJ1-6, is DGGITQSPKYLFRKEGQNVTLSCEQNLNHDAMYWYRQDPGQGLRLIYYSQIVNDFQKGDIAEGYSVSREKKESFPLTVTSAQKNPTAFYLCASSSGQGGTPLHFGNGTRLTVT.

This clone was found a few times. The chain employs TRBV6-1 and TRBJ1-2; D is ambiguous. Deletions cut 7 bases from V and 8 bases from J, with 17 bases between. The CDR3 runs to 13 residues. Germline V gene sequence: CDR1 MNHNS, CDR2 SASEGT. The CDR3 loop is CASKGREVGGYTF. CDR3 DNA: TGTGCCAGCAAAGGGAGAGAGGTGGGAGGCTACACCTTC.